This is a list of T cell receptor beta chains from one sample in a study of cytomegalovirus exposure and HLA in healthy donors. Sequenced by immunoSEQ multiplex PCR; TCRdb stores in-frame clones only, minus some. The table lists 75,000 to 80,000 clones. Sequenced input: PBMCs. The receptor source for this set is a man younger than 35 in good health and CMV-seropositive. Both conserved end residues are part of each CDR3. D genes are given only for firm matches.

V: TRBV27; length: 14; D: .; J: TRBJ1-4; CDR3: CASSSQGTNEKLFF; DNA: TGTGCCAGCAGTTCGCAGGGGACTAATGAAAAACTGTTTTTT
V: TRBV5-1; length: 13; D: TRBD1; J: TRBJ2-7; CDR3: CAGSQGAGYEQYF; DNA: TGCGCCGGGTCACAGGGGGCAGGATACGAGCAGTACTTC
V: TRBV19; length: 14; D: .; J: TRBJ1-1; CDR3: CASSMGAPNTEAFF; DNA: TGTGCCAGTAGTATGGGGGCCCCTAACACTGAAGCTTTCTTT
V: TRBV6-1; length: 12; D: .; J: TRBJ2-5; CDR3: CASSERLETQYF; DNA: TGTGCCAGCAGTGAACGGTTAGAGACCCAGTACTTC
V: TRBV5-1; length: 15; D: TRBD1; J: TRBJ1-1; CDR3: CASSYEQGAQVEAFF; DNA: TGCGCCAGCAGCTACGAACAGGGGGCGCAGGTTGAAGCTTTCTTT
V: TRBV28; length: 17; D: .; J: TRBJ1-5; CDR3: CASIREGVGRSNQPQHF; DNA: TGTGCCAGCATAAGGGAAGGGGTGGGCCGTAGCAATCAGCCCCAGCATTTT
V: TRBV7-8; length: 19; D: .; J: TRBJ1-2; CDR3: CASSLAGAGNTVGDYGYTF; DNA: TGTGCCAGCAGCTTAGCGGGGGCAGGGAATACTGTAGGGGATTATGGCTACACCTTC
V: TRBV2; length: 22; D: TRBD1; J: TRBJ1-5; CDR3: CASSEGFRDRGKWRRANQPQHF; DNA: TGTGCCAGCAGTGAAGGTTTCCGGGACAGGGGTAAATGGCGGCGAGCAAATCAGCCCCAGCATTTT
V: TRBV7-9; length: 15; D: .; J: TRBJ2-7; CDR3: CASSPIDRPAYEQYF; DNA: TGTGCCAGCAGCCCAATTGACAGGCCAGCTTACGAGCAGTACTTC
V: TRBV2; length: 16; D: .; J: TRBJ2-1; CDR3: CASSPTSTKSYNEQFF; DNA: TGTGCCAGCAGTCCTACCTCCACCAAATCCTACAATGAGCAGTTCTTC
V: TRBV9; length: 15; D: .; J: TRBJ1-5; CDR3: CASNSGGLGNQPQHF; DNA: TGTGCCAGCAACTCGGGGGGGCTAGGCAATCAGCCCCAGCATTTT
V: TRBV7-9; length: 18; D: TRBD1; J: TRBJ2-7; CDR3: CASSYGIGQAGASYEQYF; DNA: TGTGCCAGCAGCTACGGAATAGGACAGGCAGGGGCCTCCTACGAGCAGTACTTC